This TCR beta chain was sequenced for a study of T cells in lung cancer brain metastases. Overall study context: Among the roughly 21 patients, seventeen reported tobacco use, median roughly 40 pack-years.

General study points: Unique productive clones were significantly fewer in brain metastases: median around 1,500 versus 5,000. Effects of preoperative corticosteroids on T cell infiltration in brain metastases could not be controlled.

Sequenced by immunoSEQ multiplex PCR; TCRdb stores in-frame clones only, minus some. Of approximately 5,000 clones in the sample, 70% to 90% were seen once. Exclusion applied to anyone with multiple prior malignancies. With respect to this clone: The antigen remains unidentified. One end of the junction varies from germline; a read error may be responsible.

Sequencing used tumor tissue from the primary lung tumor. The source is a man aged 45-65 years with non-small cell lung cancer.

The CDR3 region is CASGLVDNSPFHF. In nucleotides, the CDR3 is TGTGCTAGTGGTTTGGTAGATAATTCACCCTTCCACTTT. V usage is TRBV12-5 and J usage is TRBJ1-6; D gene unclear. CDR3 length: 13 residues. The germline gives CDR1 LGHNT, CDR2 FRNRAP.